The entry below describes one T cell receptor (beta chain). Antigen unknown. This sample was included in a study of multiple sclerosis patients with progressive multifocal leukoencephalopathy. Study observations and caveats: In most PML patients, TRB repertoires appeared less diverse by entropy.

Time point: more than five months of natalizumab therapy. At 6 months of natalizumab came T1, and at 12 months came T2. Using immunoSEQ multiplex PCR, the repertoire was profiled, and TCRdb retains in-frame clones only, with some absent. The sample lists 29,000 or so clones; around 92% were seen once. The CDR3 length is 14 residues. Germline CDR1 reads MNHNS; CDR2 reads SASEGT. Trimming took 1 base from V and 6 from J; bases not matched to a gene: 6. The TCR was taken from a human donor with multiple sclerosis. The source material was PBMCs, sampled from a patient treated with natalizumab. This chain uses TRBV6-1 with TRBJ2-7, with 7 bases aligning to TRBD2. The CDR3 here is CASSEGAGDGEQYF. The CDR3 nucleotides are TGTGCCAGCAGTGAAGGGGCGGGAGACGGCGAGCAGTACTTC.